Sequencing of this T cell receptor (beta chain) was carried out in a study of blood T cell repertoires in COVID-19 (TCRdb year 2020). Background on the whole study: Samples from collaborators originated in the United States, Italy and Spain and spanned both the acute and convalescent phases of COVID-19. The prospective study material was composed of cDNA or gDNA derived from T cells, B-cell-depleted T cells, or PBMCs. Subjects who had been exposed to COVID-19, were actively infected with it, or had recovered from it provided the deeply sampled blood TCRbeta repertoires that made up the dataset. The repertoires were released in a freely available public database meant as a resource for research on the immune response to SARS-CoV-2. The samples were drawn from two sources: the first 160 participants of the ongoing ImmuneRACE study, and 1,000 to 1,500 subjects contributed by 6 global collaborators. The sample metadata nearly always contained a de-identified subject ID, COVID-19 status, age in years and sex. Where available, HLA class I and class II types were obtained from metadata supplied by the sample provider rather than from assay-based typing. The paper's findings and limits, for the study overall: Clinical and demographic metadata were provided uncurated, with the amount varying by source and participant.

On this clone: Its binding antigen is unknown. Base quality data are lacking; no much larger clone is found one base away.

Each collaborating institution followed its own protocols to collect whole blood in K2EDTA tubes. Collaborator samples were shipped for TCRbeta analysis as frozen whole blood, isolated PBMCs, or DNA extracted from either sample type. Trimming removed 3 bases from V and 4 bases from J, leaving 13 bases between the germline ends. The germline V gene gives CDR1 as KGHSH and CDR2 as LQKENI. Taken from cysteine to phenylalanine, the CDR3 has 15 residues. Here the CDR3 DNA is all that survives: 45 bases in frame from base 1. The immunoSEQ Assay, a bias-controlled multiplex PCR, was used to amplify TCRbeta CDR3 regions from genomic DNA. The study's processing was this. The number of nucleated cells in each sample was estimated from the amplification of reference gene primers within the assay. Sequence reads were collapsed and filtered to measure the absolute abundance of every unique TCRbeta CDR3 rearrangement. For each sample, productive Simpson clonality was calculated by taking the square root of Simpson's diversity index across productive rearrangements. What TCRdb holds here is the immuneACCESS table cut down to in-frame rearrangements. Part of the clones is not present; checked against another copy, under half of the missing clones reflect an unresolved V gene, and the others are unexplained. The DNA was the basis for D and trimming; V, J and clone size are from that table. The sample table holds approximately 160,000 clones, of which roughly 90% were seen once. The ten most abundant clones make up 18% of the sample.

The chain couples TRBV18 to TRBJ2-1, with no confident D gene call. Source material: peripheral blood. This receptor was identified in a man aged 55 to 70 with active or convalescent COVID-19. The DNA reads as follows: TGTGCCAGCTCACCCCCAGTCGAGGTTTACAATGAGCAGTTCTTC. It is translated as CASSPPVEVYNEQFF. The variable domain in full, with residues beyond the CDR3 obtained from the reference TRBV18 and TRBJ2-1 genes, is NAGVMQNPRHLVRRRGQEARLRCSPMKGHSHVYWYRQLPEEGLKFMVYLQKENIIDESGMPKERFSAEFPKEGPSILRIQQVVRGDSAAYFCASSPPVEVYNEQFFGPGTRLTVL.